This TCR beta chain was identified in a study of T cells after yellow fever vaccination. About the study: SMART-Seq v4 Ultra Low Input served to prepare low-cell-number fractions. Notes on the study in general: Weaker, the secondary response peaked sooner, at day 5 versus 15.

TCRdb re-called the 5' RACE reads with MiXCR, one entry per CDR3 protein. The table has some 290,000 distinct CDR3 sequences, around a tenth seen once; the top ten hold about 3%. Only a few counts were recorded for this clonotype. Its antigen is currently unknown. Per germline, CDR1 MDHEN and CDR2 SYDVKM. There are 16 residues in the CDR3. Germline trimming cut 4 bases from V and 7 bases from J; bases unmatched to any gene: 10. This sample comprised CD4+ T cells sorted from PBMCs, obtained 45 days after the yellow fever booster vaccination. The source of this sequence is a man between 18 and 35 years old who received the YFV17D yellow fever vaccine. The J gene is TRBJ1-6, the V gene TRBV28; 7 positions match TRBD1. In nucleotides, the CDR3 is TGTGCCAGCAGTTATGCGGAAGACAGGGTGAATTCACCCCTCCACTTT. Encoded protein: CASSYAEDRVNSPLHF.